This TCR beta chain was profiled in a study of blood T cell repertoires in COVID-19 (dated by TCRdb to 2019 to 2021). With respect to the entire study: The collaborator samples originated in the United States, Italy and Spain and spanned the acute and convalescent phases of COVID-19. The prospective study material was composed of cDNA or gDNA derived from T cells, B-cell-depleted T cells, or PBMCs. The dataset comprised deeply sampled blood TCRbeta repertoires from subjects exposed to, actively infected with, or recovered from COVID-19. The repertoires were made available in a free public database intended to serve as a resource for research on the immune response to SARS-CoV-2. The samples were drawn from the first 160 participants of the ongoing ImmuneRACE study and from over a thousand subjects provided by 6 global collaborators. The sample metadata nearly always contained a de-identified subject ID, COVID-19 status, age in years and sex. Where available, HLA class I and class II types were taken from metadata supplied by the sample provider and were not determined by assay-based typing. Paper-wide results and their limitations: Clinical and demographic metadata were provided uncurated, with the amount varying by source and participant.

TCRbeta CDR3 regions were amplified from genomic DNA using the immunoSEQ Assay, a bias-controlled multiplex PCR. The study's processing was this. The number of nucleated cells in each sample was estimated by amplification of reference gene primers within the assay. To quantify the absolute abundance of each unique TCRbeta CDR3 rearrangement, sequence reads were collapsed and filtered. For each sample, productive Simpson clonality was calculated as the square root of Simpson's diversity index across productive rearrangements. Entries here come from immuneACCESS through TCRdb and include only in-frame sequences with V and J called. Some clones fail to appear in such tables; in the studies checked, an unresolved V gene covers under half of the shortfall, and the cause of the remainder is unknown. Clonal size and the V and J genes are those of that table, whereas D and trimming came from the DNA. This sample comprises about 100,000 clones, approximately 86% of them detected only once. Of the sample, roughly 5% is held by the ten largest clones.

Each collaborating institution followed its own protocols to collect whole blood in K2EDTA tubes. For TCRbeta analysis, collaborators shipped samples in one of three forms: frozen whole blood, isolated PBMCs, or DNA extracted from either of those sample types. Worth noting for this clone: The target of this receptor is not known. No much larger clone is present one base from it, and per-base qualities are unavailable.

This clonotype originated in a human donor in a cohort sampled during active COVID-19. Material for sequencing was peripheral blood.

DNA sequence: TGTGCCAGCAGTTCGGACAGGGGGAGTGGTACGCAGTATTTT. It translates to CASSSDRGSGTQYF. The sequence is built from TRBV27 and TRBJ2-3, and 10 bases in between align with TRBD1. Counted from cysteine to phenylalanine, this CDR3 has 14 amino acids. Only the CDR3 DNA is retained, 42 bases long and in frame from the first base. Based on the germline V gene (reference sequence), the CDR1 and CDR2 sequences are MNHEY and SMNVEV. After removal of 4 bases from V and 8 bases from J, the junction retains 6 bases not matched to a gene.